The 19 T cell receptor beta chains below were found in one sample sequenced in a study of beta chain features in type 1 diabetes. Study-level points and caveats: TCRB CDR3 length was moderately but significantly reduced in all four CD4+ subsets of Type 1 diabetes patients.

No antigen is known for these receptors. Investigators reverse transcribed all isolated RNA, so they sequenced expressed TCRB transcripts. Repertoires were generated with immunoSEQ multiplex PCR, while TCRdb's copy carries only in-frame clones and drops some. The sample contains 350,000 to 450,000 clones, around 13% of which appear only once. Sequenced material: naive CD4+ T cells from blood. These receptors were obtained from a young woman with type 1 diabetes.

The J gene is TRBJ2-4, the V gene TRBV28; 7 bases agree with TRBD1. CDR1 and CDR2 (germline): MDHEN, SYDVKM. V shed 8 bases, J shed 2 bases, and the junction held 9 bases outside the gene matches. This CDR3 is built from 15 residues. As DNA, the CDR3 is TGTGCCAGCGGACTTTCGACAGGGACCAAAAACATTCAGTACTTC. Translated, it gives CASGLSTGTKNIQYF.

The chain employs TRBV28 and TRBJ1-2; 7 bases map to TRBD1. The junction had 7 bases not matched to a gene; V was cut back by 5 bases and J by 4 bases. CDR1 MDHEN and CDR2 SYDVKM come from the germline V gene. This CDR3 is built from 14 residues. This chain's CDR3 is CASSATGSGYGYTF. CDR3 DNA: TGTGCCAGCAGTGCGACAGGGTCGGGCTATGGCTACACCTTC.

The V gene is TRBV11-2, the J gene TRBJ2-5, with 8 bases lining up with TRBD2. This CDR3 has 15 residues. Unmatched junction bases numbered 7, after V lost 6 bases and J lost 1 base. The germline gives CDR1 SGHAT, CDR2 FQNNGV. CDR3 sequence (DNA): TGTGCCAGCAGTGGGACGGGGGGGCTCCAAGAGACCCAGTACTTC. Protein: CASSGTGGLQETQYF.

In its sample, this clone was seen a few times. The chain employs TRBV19 and TRBJ1-5; D is unresolved. From germline, CDR1 is LNHDA and CDR2 SQIVND (reference sequence). Trimming shortened V by 3 bases and J by 3 bases, and 9 bases separated the two germline ends. The CDR3 spans 14 residues. The CDR3 loop reads CASSIGGPNQPQHF. In nucleotides, the CDR3 is TGTGCCAGTAGTATTGGAGGGCCCAATCAGCCCCAGCATTTT.

The chain is built from TRBV4-1 and TRBJ2-1, with 9 bases that match TRBD2. This CDR3 region has 14 residues. From germline, CDR1 is MGHRA and CDR2 YSYEKL. V was clipped by 3 bases and J by 6 bases; unmatched bases: 3. The CDR3 reads CASSQPTSGNEQFF. The CDR3 nucleotides are TGCGCCAGCAGCCAGCCGACTAGCGGCAATGAGCAGTTCTTC.

The chain couples TRBV18 to TRBJ1-1; 10 bases are shared with TRBD1. V gave up 3 bases and J gave up 4 bases; unmatched junction bases: 5. This CDR3 comprises 15 residues. Germline lookup yields CDR1 KGHSH and CDR2 LQKENI. CDR3 DNA: TGTGCCAGCTCACCGTTGGGACAGGGGAGCACTGAAGCTTTCTTT. It specifies CASSPLGQGSTEAFF.

The CDR3 DNA reads TGTGCCAGCAGCTTATCTGGCCGATTAAACACTGAAGCTTTCTTT. Encoded protein: CASSLSGRLNTEAFF. J is TRBJ1-1 and V is TRBV7-2; no clear D. The CDR3 is 15 residues long. CDR1 and CDR2 (germline): SGHTA, FQGNSA. Trimming stripped 2 bases from V and 2 bases from J, with 12 bases between.

V usage is TRBV7-3 and J usage is TRBJ2-1, with TRBD2 matching 9 bases. V dropped 5 bases and J dropped 12; count of bases not matched to a gene: 11. The CDR3 contains 14 residues. Looked up from germline, CDR1 is SGHTA and CDR2 is FQGTGA. DNA of the CDR3: TGTGCCAGCAGCCCTGGGGTAGCGGGAGCGCGGCAGTTCTTC. It translates to CASSPGVAGARQFF.

This rearrangement joins TRBV5-4 to TRBJ2-1; the match to TRBD2 covers 10 bases. V trimming: 5 bases; J trimming: 8 bases; junction bases outside the gene matches: 13. Germline values: CDR1 SGHNT, CDR2 YYREEE (reference sequence). The CDR3 runs 16 residues. The DNA of the CDR3 is TGTGCCAGCAGTTCCCTCCTAGCGGGAGTAACAGATGAGCAGTTCTTC. As protein: CASSSLLAGVTDEQFF.

The chain employs TRBV28 and TRBJ2-7; a possible D gene is TRBD1 (5 bases). The CDR3 loop spans 13 amino acids. Trimming removed 6 bases at V and 3 bases at J, with 12 bases between. Germline loops: CDR1 MDHEN, CDR2 SYDVKM. CDR3 coding DNA: TGTGCCAGCAGGGATCCTCAGGGCTACGAGCAGTACTTC. It translates to CASRDPQGYEQYF. Full variable domain (missing parts from reference TRBV28 and TRBJ2-7): DVKVTQSSRYLVKRTGEKVFLECVQDMDHENMFWYRQDPGLGLRLIYFSYDVKMKEKGDIPEGYSVSREKKERFSLILESASTNQTSMYLCASRDPQGYEQYFGPGTRLTVT.

The rearrangement uses TRBV5-6 and TRBJ2-1, with 11 bases aligning to TRBD2. In germline, CDR1 is SGHDT, CDR2 YYEEEE. The junction had 5 bases not matched to a gene; V was cut back by 0 bases and J by 9 bases. The CDR3 extends over 15 amino acids. The CDR3 DNA is TGTGCCAGCAGCTTGGTAGCGGGGGGGACCGGTGAGCAGTTCTTC. Protein: CASSLVAGGTGEQFF.

The chain uses TRBV5-4 and TRBJ2-2; 10 positions agree with TRBD2. This CDR3 has 16 amino acids. Germline V CDR1 and CDR2: SGHNT, YYREEE (reference sequence). V dropped 4 bases and J dropped 1; count of bases not matched to a gene: 4. DNA for the CDR3: TGTGCCAGCAGCCCGGGACTAGCGATGAACACCGGGGAGCTGTTTTTT. This gives the protein CASSPGLAMNTGELFF.

This clone occurred a few times. J is TRBJ2-7 and V is TRBV13, with D perhaps TRBD2 (5 bases). This CDR3 comprises 14 residues. The germline V gene has CDR1 PRHDT and CDR2 FYEKMQ (reference sequence). V lost 2 bases and J lost 0, with 8 bases in between. CDR3 in DNA: TGTGCCAGCAGCTTAAGGGCGGGCTCCTACGAGCAGTACTTC. Translating it yields CASSLRAGSYEQYF. The variable domain in full, with the rest retrieved from reference TRBV13 and TRBJ2-7, is AAGVIQSPRHLIKEKRETATLKCYPIPRHDTVYWYQQGPGQDPQFLISFYEKMQSDKGSIPDRFSAQQFSDYHSELNMSSLELGDSALYFCASSLRAGSYEQYFGPGTRLTVT.

The CDR3 region has the DNA TGCAGCGTGGGACAGTCCTACACCGGGGAGCTGTTTTTT. Encoded protein: CSVGQSYTGELFF. The chain recombines TRBV29-1 with TRBJ2-2, with 7 positions matching TRBD1. There are 13 residues in the CDR3. The junction had 4 bases not matched to a gene; V was cut back by 6 bases and J by 3 bases. Germline V gene lookup returns CDR1 SQVTM and CDR2 ANQGSEA.

The chain combines TRBV11-3 with TRBJ2-1; a weak D match, TRBD1 (6 bases). This CDR3 is built from 13 residues. Germline V CDR1 and CDR2: SGHNT, YENEEA. Trimming shortened V by 4 bases and J by 12 bases, and 16 bases separated the two germline ends. Here the CDR3 DNA reads TGTGCCAGCAGCTCACCCTTGACAGGACGGCAGTTCTTC. Its translation is CASSSPLTGRQFF.

The genes are TRBV18 and TRBJ2-6; the D gene is possibly TRBD1 (6 bases). The CDR3 contains 16 residues. V lost 1 base, J lost 0 bases, and 7 bases lay in between. Looked up from germline, CDR1 is KGHSH and CDR2 is LQKENI. The CDR3 coding sequence is TGTGCCAGCTCACCACAACAGGGCTCTGGGGCCAACGTCCTGACTTTC. Residues: CASSPQQGSGANVLTF.

This clone was counted a few times. This chain uses TRBV6-5 with TRBJ2-7; possibly TRBD1 for D (6 bases). Per the germline V gene, CDR1 is MNHEY and CDR2 is SVGAGI. Trimming shortened V by 5 bases and J by 2 bases, and 10 bases separated the two germline ends. The CDR3 length is 13 residues. Written as DNA, the CDR3 is TGTGCCAGCAGTAGAGGGGGAACCTACGAGCAGTACTTC. Translating it yields CASSRGGTYEQYF.

The chain employs TRBV5-1 and TRBJ2-3, with 7 bases fitting TRBD2. CDR1 is SGHRS and CDR2 is YFSETQ in the germline V gene. V lost 4 bases, J lost 5 bases, and 7 bases stayed unmatched. The CDR3 contains 14 residues. DNA for the CDR3: TGCGCCAGCAGCCCCCGATGGGAGGGAGATACGCAGTATTTT. Residues: CASSPRWEGDTQYF.

This clone was seen a few times. The chain links TRBV14 to TRBJ1-6; 8 bases fit TRBD1. The CDR3 consists of 17 residues. Germline V lookup: CDR1 SGHDN, CDR2 FVKESK. Unmatched junction bases numbered 2, after V lost 1 base and J lost 0 bases. The DNA for the CDR3 is TGTGCCAGCAGCCAAGGACAGGGGAGCTCCTATAATTCACCCCTCCACTTT. Its protein is CASSQGQGSSYNSPLHF.